One T cell receptor beta chain is described in this entry. What it recognizes is unknown. This sample stems from a study of shared clonotypes between healthy human individuals. The study, taken as a whole, reports: Naive subsets typically showed greater estimated richness than memory subsets.

Trimming at V came to 3 bases and at J to 4 bases, leaving 8 bases not matched to a gene. This CDR3 contains 16 residues. The germline gives CDR1 SGDLS, CDR2 YYNGEE. Clones were read by immunoSEQ multiplex PCR, and TCRdb kept only the in-frame ones, dropping some. The sample lists a few million clones, approximately 92% seen once, with 0.13% to 0.15% in the top ten. The source is a man aged 18 to 30 in good health. This sequence joins TRBV9 and TRBJ2-1; 9 bases match TRBD2. Material: naive CD4+ T cells sorted from blood. The subset denotes: CD45RA+ positively selected. As DNA, the CDR3 is TGTGCCAGCAGCGCGGATAGCGGGGGTTTTTACAATGAGCAGTTCTTC. Translated, it gives CASSADSGGFYNEQFF.